One and the same sample provided the 17 T cell receptor beta chains below, sequenced in a study of T cell responses to AZD1222 COVID-19 vaccine. TCRdb's table, derived via immunoSEQ multiplex PCR, lists solely in-frame clones and lacks some. This sample has over 60,000 clones, with roughly 87% found just once. The material sequenced was peripheral blood, taken on day 0 of AZD1222 vaccination. These receptors came from an adult in good health.

V and J are TRBV7-9 and TRBJ2-2, with 8 bases fitting TRBD1. J was trimmed by 7 bases and V by 5 bases; bases with no gene match: 6. Per germline, CDR1 SEHNR and CDR2 FQNEAQ (reference sequence). The CDR3 contains 14 residues. The CDR3 sequence: CASSRGQEDGELFF. The DNA for the CDR3 is TGTGCCAGCAGCAGGGGACAGGAAGACGGGGAGCTGTTTTTT.

The rearrangement joins TRBV11-3 to TRBJ2-1; TRBD1 is a possible D gene (6 bases). The ends were cut back, 4 bases at V and 4 bases at J, with 8 bases in the middle. Germline assignment: CDR1 SGHNT and CDR2 YENEEA. The CDR3 length is 13 residues. The CDR3 DNA sequence: TGTGCCAGCAGCTCGGACAGTTACAATGAGCAGTTCTTC. Translated, it gives CASSSDSYNEQFF.

The V and J genes are TRBV11-2 and TRBJ2-4, with D uncertain. The ends were cut back, 3 bases at V and 15 bases at J, with 12 bases in the middle. CDR1 is SGHAT, CDR2 FQNNGV, per germline. The CDR3 is 11 amino acids. The CDR3 protein is CASSLDRVSYF. As DNA, the CDR3 is TGTGCCAGCAGCTTGGATCGGGTCTCGTACTTC.

This clone was observed once. V is TRBV15 and J is TRBJ2-5, with a possible D match to TRBD1 (6 bases). The germline V gene encodes CDR1 LNHNV and CDR2 YYDKDF (reference sequence). Trimming pared 1 base from V and 2 bases from J, leaving 8 bases between. The CDR3 has 14 residues. Written as DNA, the CDR3 is TGTGCCACCAGCAGAGGGACAGAACAAGAGACCCAGTACTTC. Translating it yields CATSRGTEQETQYF. Variable domain in full (rest from reference TRBV15 and TRBJ2-5): DAMVIQNPRYQVTQFGKPVTLSCSQTLNHNVMYWYQQKSSQAPKLLFHYYDKDFNNEADTPDNFQSRRPNTSFCFLDIRSPGLGDTAMYLCATSRGTEQETQYFGPGTRLLVL.

This chain links TRBV7-2 with TRBJ2-3; 8 nucleotides match TRBD2. The V gene end was trimmed by 2 bases and the J gene end by 1 base; junction bases not matched to a gene: 5. Germline CDR1 and CDR2: SGHTA and FQGNSA. CDR3 length: 16 amino acids. CDR3 coding DNA: TGTGCCAGCAGCTTAACGCTAGCGGGCCGCACAGATACGCAGTATTTT. Its translation is CASSLTLAGRTDTQYF.

The V call is TRBV2, the J call TRBJ1-2; 7 nucleotides line up with TRBD1. The germline CDR1 and CDR2 sequences are SNHLY and FYNNEI. V was clipped by 6 bases and J by 0 bases; unmatched bases: 7. CDR3 length: 15 residues. The CDR3 region is CASREPGQSNYGYTF. CDR3 coding DNA: TGTGCCAGCAGAGAACCGGGACAGTCTAACTATGGCTACACCTTC.

The chain is built from TRBV18 and TRBJ1-1, with no clear D. V lost 4 bases to trimming and J lost 1 base, with 7 bases between them. This CDR3 has 13 amino acids. CDR1 is KGHSH and CDR2 is LQKENI in the germline V gene. DNA for the CDR3: TGTGCCAGCTCACGAACAGAGAACACTGAAGCTTTCTTT. This sequence encodes CASSRTENTEAFF.

This clone was detected only a few times. This chain joins TRBV7-6 and TRBJ2-5; 10 nucleotides agree with TRBD2. The germline CDR1 and CDR2 sequences are SGHVS and FNYEAQ. J gave up 4 bases and V 0 bases, and 2 bases lay outside the gene matches. The CDR3 has 15 residues. CDR3 DNA sequence: TGTGCCAGCAGCTTAGCGAGCGGGGGGGGAGAGACCCAGTACTTC. It is translated as CASSLASGGGETQYF.

This chain uses TRBV29-1 with TRBJ1-5; D is undetermined. Trimming cost V 6 bases and J 7 bases, with 13 bases left between them. The CDR3 length is 12 residues. The germline gives CDR1 SQVTM, CDR2 ANQGSEA. CDR3 protein: CSVAEGQQPQHF. As DNA, the CDR3 is TGCAGCGTGGCCGAAGGCCAACAGCCCCAGCATTTT.

This chain joins TRBV2 and TRBJ2-2; possibly TRBD1 or TRBD2 for D (5 bases each). Germline CDR1 and CDR2: SNHLY and FYNNEI. The ends were cut back, 2 bases at V and 4 bases at J, with 11 bases in the middle. This CDR3 comprises 15 residues. The CDR3 coding sequence is TGTGCCAGCAGTGAATTGGGGGTGGGCACCGGGGAGCTGTTTTTT. Its protein is CASSELGVGTGELFF.

CDR3 in amino acids: CASSQDGLYEQYF. CDR3 nucleotides: TGTGCCAGCAGCCAAGACGGGCTCTACGAGCAGTACTTC. J is TRBJ2-7 and V is TRBV12-3 or TRBV12-4; unclear D gene. The CDR3 covers 13 residues. Deletions cut 6 bases from V and 3 bases from J, with 12 bases between.

CDR3 in amino acids: CASSPGTQRDEKLFF. The DNA of the CDR3 is TGCGCCAGCTCTCCCGGGACCCAACGGGATGAAAAACTGTTTTTT. The rearrangement links TRBV5-1 to TRBJ1-4, with D tentatively TRBD1 (5 bases). This CDR3 has 15 residues. Germline V gene sequence: CDR1 SGHRS, CDR2 YFSETQ. The V gene lost 7 bases and the J gene lost 6 bases, with 19 bases spanning the gap.

This sequence joins TRBV1 and TRBJ1-1. TRBV1 is tagged as a pseudogene. The CDR3 contains 13 residues. CDR3 in amino acids: CTRLVGGAGVAFF. Written as DNA, the CDR3 is TGCACCCGGTTGGTGGGGGGCGCAGGGGTAGCTTTCTTT.

The CDR3 loop is CASSYSRWGGKQYF. The CDR3 DNA sequence: TGTGCCAGCAGTTACTCGAGGTGGGGGGGAAAGCAGTACTTC. This sequence joins TRBV6-5 and TRBJ2-7, with TRBD2 identical over 7 bases. The V segment lost 0 bases and the J segment 8 bases; nucleotides outside the gene matches: 7. CDR3 length equals 14 residues. Germline V gene lookup returns CDR1 MNHEY and CDR2 SVGAGI.

The chain has TRBV6-4 and TRBJ1-2; a weak D match, TRBD1 (6 bases). V gave up 2 bases and J gave up 5 bases, with 9 bases separating them. CDR3 length: 13 residues. Germline-derived CDR1 and CDR2 are MRHNA and SNTAGT. In nucleotides, the CDR3 is TGTGCCAGCAGTGACGCAGGGGCTTATGGCTACACCTTC. Protein sequence: CASSDAGAYGYTF.

The chain combines TRBV6-2 or TRBV6-3 with TRBJ1-2, with D possibly TRBD1 on 5 matching bases. The CDR3 length is 16 residues. The V end lost 2 bases, the J end lost 4 bases, and 17 bases lay between the germline ends. Germline assignment: CDR1 MNHEY and CDR2 SVGEGT. For the CDR3, the DNA is TGTGCCAGCAGTTACAGGGGAGGACGGATTGTCTATGGCTACACCTTC. Translated, it gives CASSYRGGRIVYGYTF.

This sequence joins TRBV7-2 and TRBJ1-1; D remains unclear. The V and J ends lost 4 bases and 0 bases respectively, with 9 bases between them. This CDR3 region has 14 residues. The germline V gene has CDR1 SGHTA and CDR2 FQGNSA. This chain's CDR3 is CASSSRRVNTEAFF. The CDR3 bases are TGTGCCAGCAGCTCCCGACGGGTGAACACTGAAGCTTTCTTT.